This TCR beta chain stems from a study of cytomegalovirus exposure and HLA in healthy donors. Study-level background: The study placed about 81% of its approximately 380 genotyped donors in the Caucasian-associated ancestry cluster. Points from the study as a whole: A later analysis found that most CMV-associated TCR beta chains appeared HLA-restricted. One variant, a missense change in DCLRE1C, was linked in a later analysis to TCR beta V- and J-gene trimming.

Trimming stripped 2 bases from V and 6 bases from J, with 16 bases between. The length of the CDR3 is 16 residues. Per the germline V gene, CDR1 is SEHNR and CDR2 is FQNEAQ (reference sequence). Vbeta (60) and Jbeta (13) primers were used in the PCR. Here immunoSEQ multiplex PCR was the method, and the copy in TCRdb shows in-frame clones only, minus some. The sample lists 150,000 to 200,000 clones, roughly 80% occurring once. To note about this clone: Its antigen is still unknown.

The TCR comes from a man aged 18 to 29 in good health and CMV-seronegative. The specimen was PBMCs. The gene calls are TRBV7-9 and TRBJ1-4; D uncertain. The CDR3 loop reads CASSLRGREEDEKLFF. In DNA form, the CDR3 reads TGTGCCAGCAGCTTACGGGGAAGGGAAGAAGATGAAAAACTGTTTTTT.